This T cell receptor beta chain was retrieved from a study of a mutant IDH1 vaccine in newly diagnosed glioma. Study overall: Treated patients comprised around 60% males and roughly 40% females, mean age about 38 years. Prior therapy was radiotherapy, temozolomide, or both; most received both.

Indicated time point: week 47, end of study. Each dose of the vaccine consisted of 300 ug of mutant IDH1 20-mer peptide, with topical imiquimod. Every donor had a new WHO grade 3 or 4 astrocytoma that was IDH1-mutant, with loss of nuclear ATRX. Between the trimmed V and J ends, which lost 6 bases and 1 base, there was a span of 8 bases. This CDR3 comprises 13 residues. In germline, CDR1 is SEHNR, CDR2 FQNEAQ (reference sequence). Points on this clone: Its antigen is not identified.

The protocol was immunoSEQ multiplex PCR, while the TCRdb copy is restricted to in-frame clones and leaves out a portion. The top ten clones hold about 30% of a sample with fewer than 35,000 clones, around 82% of them seen once. The sequencing used PBMCs, collected from a glioma patient whose treatment included an IDH1 peptide vaccine. The TCR was taken from a man between 25 and 39 years old with glioma. The V gene is TRBV7-9, the J gene TRBJ2-3; D perhaps matches TRBD1 (6 bases). In DNA, the CDR3 is TGTGCCAGCAGACAGGGAGGCACAGATACGCAGTATTTT. Its translation is CASRQGGTDTQYF. Looking up the rest from reference TRBV7-9 and TRBJ2-3 gives the full variable domain: DTGVSQNPRHKITKRGQNVTFRCDPISEHNRLYWYRQTLGQGPEFLTYFQNEAQLEKSRLLSDRFSAERPKGSFSTLEIQRTEQGDSAMYLCASRQGGTDTQYFGPGTRLTVL.